This TCR beta chain was recorded in a study of cytomegalovirus exposure and HLA in healthy donors. Overall study findings and caveats: Researchers reported from a later analysis that most CMV-associated TCR beta chains appeared HLA-restricted. V- and J-gene trimming of TCR beta was linked (in a later analysis) to a missense DCLRE1C variant. The classifier reportedly diagnosed cytomegalovirus status with high sensitivity and specificity.

Regarding donors, all were healthy bone marrow donors. The PCR used 60 Vbeta and 13 Jbeta primers. TCRdb's copy holds only in-frame clones and misses some; the assay was immunoSEQ multiplex PCR. The table records 130,000 or so clones, roughly three quarters of them present only once. Turning to this clone: The antigen is undetermined.

Sequenced sample: PBMCs. This TCR was recovered from a woman aged 55-70 years in good health and CMV-seronegative.

CDR3 loop: CASSPTGANVLTF. CDR3 coding DNA: TGTGCCAGCAGCCCAACAGGGGCCAACGTCCTGACTTTC. The chain combines TRBV11-2 with TRBJ2-6; no firm D call. V shed 5 bases and J shed 4 bases, with 6 bases lying between them. In germline, CDR1 is SGHAT, CDR2 FQNNGV. This CDR3 is 13 amino acids long.